This T cell receptor beta chain was found in a study of prognosis after radiotherapy for stage I lung cancer. The CDR3 covers 13 residues. CDR1 and CDR2 (germline): DFQATT, SNEGSKA (reference sequence). J lost 1 base, V lost 3 bases, and 2 bases had no gene match. Ten or more counts support this clonotype. Its matching antigen is unknown. Study-level results: Shannon entropy after stereotactic body radiation therapy was lower in patients who developed distant metastases.

Two-round multiplex PCR amplified TCR beta CDR3 from genomic DNA. Specific primers for each TRBV and TRBJ gene were what first-round PCR used. TCRdb re-derived calls from the multiplex PCR reads in MiXCR, one entry per CDR3 protein. Of around 63,000 distinct CDR3 sequences in the sample, approximately 26% were seen once. The clonotype originates from a donor over 45 with non-small cell lung cancer. This sample comprised PBMCs, obtained before or after stereotactic body radiation therapy (not recorded which). The rearrangement uses TRBV20-1 and TRBJ2-5; 7 bases fit TRBD2. This CDR3 is CSASGGSQETQYF. For the CDR3, the DNA is TGCAGTGCTAGCGGGGGGTCCCAAGAGACCCAGTACTTC.